The sequence of this TCR beta chain was determined in a study of T-cell reconstitution after alpha-beta-depleted transplantation in children. The V gene end was trimmed by 5 bases and the J gene end by 2 bases; junction bases not matched to a gene: 5. The CDR3 is 14 amino acids. CDR1 and CDR2 (germline): MNHEY, SMNVEV (reference sequence). As it was prepared, the TCRbeta library received unique molecular identifiers. TCRdb reprocessed the PCR reads with MiXCR, giving one entry per CDR3 protein. The sample contains roughly 400,000 distinct CDR3 sequences, about a fifth of which appear only once. J is TRBJ1-1 and V is TRBV27, with 7 bases identical to TRBD1. This receptor was taken from a human donor who donated a stem cell graft to a child with acute myeloid leukemia. The specimen comprised PBMCs from the stem cell graft donor, sampled from the stem cell graft. Here the CDR3 reads CASSIQGLNTEAFF. CDR3 nucleotide sequence: TGTGCCAGCAGTATACAGGGGTTAAACACTGAAGCTTTCTTT.